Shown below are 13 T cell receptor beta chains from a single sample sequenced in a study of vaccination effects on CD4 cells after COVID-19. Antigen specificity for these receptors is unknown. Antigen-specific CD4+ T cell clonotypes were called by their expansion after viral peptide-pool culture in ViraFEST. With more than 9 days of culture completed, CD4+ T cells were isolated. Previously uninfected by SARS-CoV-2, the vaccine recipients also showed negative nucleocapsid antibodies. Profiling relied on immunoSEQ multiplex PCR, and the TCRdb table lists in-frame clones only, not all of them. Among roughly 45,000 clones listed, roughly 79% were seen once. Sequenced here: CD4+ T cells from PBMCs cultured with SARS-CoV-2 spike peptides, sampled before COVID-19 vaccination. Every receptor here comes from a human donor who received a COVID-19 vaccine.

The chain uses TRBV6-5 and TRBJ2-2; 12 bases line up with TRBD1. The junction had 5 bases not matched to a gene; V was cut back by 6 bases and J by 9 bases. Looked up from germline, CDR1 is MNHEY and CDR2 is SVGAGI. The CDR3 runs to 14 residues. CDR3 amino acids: CASRGTGGIRELFF. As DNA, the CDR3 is TGTGCCAGCAGAGGGACAGGGGGCATCAGGGAGCTGTTTTTT.

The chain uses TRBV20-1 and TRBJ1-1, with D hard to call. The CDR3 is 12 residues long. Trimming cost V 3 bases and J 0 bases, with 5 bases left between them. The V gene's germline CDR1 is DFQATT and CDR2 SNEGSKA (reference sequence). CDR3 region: CSASQVNTEAFF. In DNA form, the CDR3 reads TGCAGTGCTAGTCAGGTGAACACTGAAGCTTTCTTT.

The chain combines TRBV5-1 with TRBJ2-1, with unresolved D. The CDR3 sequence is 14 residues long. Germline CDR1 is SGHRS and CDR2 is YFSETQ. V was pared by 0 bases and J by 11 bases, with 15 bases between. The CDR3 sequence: CASSLAGQANQQFF. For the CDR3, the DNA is TGCGCCAGCAGCTTGGCCGGGCAGGCCAACCAGCAGTTCTTC.

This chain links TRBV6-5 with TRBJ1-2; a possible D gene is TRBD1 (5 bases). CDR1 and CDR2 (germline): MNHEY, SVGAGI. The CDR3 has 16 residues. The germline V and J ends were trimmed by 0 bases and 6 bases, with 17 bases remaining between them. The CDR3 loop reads CASSYSTSRGVNGYTF. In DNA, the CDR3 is TGTGCCAGCAGTTACTCGACTTCTCGGGGGGTGAATGGCTACACCTTC.

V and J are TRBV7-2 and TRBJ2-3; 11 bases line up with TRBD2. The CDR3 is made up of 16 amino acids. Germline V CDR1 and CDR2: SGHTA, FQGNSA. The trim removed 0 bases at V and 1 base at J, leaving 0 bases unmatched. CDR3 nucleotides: TGTGCCAGCAGCTTAGCTAGCGGGGGGGGCACAGATACGCAGTATTTT. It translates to CASSLASGGGTDTQYF.

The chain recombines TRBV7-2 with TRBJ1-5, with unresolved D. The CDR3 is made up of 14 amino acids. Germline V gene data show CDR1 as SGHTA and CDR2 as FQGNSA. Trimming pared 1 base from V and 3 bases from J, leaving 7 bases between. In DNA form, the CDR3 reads TGTGCCAGCAGCTTAGAGCGGGACAATCAGCCCCAGCATTTT. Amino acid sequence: CASSLERDNQPQHF. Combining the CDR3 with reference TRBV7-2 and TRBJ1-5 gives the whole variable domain GAGVSQSPSNKVTEKGKDVELRCDPISGHTALYWYRQSLGQGLEFLIYFQGNSAPDKSGLPSDRFSAERTGGSVSTLTIQRTQQEDSAVYLCASSLERDNQPQHFGDGTRLSIL.

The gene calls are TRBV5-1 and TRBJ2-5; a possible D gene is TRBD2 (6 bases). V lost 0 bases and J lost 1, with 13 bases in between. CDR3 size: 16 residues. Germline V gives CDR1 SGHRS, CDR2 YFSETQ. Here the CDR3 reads CASSLGGADSQETQYF. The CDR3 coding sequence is TGCGCCAGCAGCTTGGGCGGGGCCGATAGCCAAGAGACCCAGTACTTC. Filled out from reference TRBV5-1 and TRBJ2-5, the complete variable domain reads KAGVTQTPRYLIKTRGQQVTLSCSPISGHRSVSWYQQTPGQGLQFLFEYFSETQRNKGNFPGRFSGRQFSNSRSEMNVSTLELGDSALYLCASSLGGADSQETQYFGPGTRLLVL.

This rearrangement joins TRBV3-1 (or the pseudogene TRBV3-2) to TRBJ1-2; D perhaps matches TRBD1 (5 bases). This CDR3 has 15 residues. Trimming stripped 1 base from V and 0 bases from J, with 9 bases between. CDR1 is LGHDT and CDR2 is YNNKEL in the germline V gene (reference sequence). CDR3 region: CASSQGLTANYGYTF. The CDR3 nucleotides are TGTGCCAGCAGCCAAGGACTGACAGCTAACTATGGCTACACCTTC.

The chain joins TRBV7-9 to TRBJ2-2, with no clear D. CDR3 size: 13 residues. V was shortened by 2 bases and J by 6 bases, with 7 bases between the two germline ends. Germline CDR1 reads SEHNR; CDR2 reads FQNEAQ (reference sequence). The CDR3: CASSLLIPGELFF. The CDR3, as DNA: TGTGCCAGCAGCTTACTCATACCCGGGGAGCTGTTTTTT. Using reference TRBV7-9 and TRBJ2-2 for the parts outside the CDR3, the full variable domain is DTGVSQNPRHKITKRGQNVTFRCDPISEHNRLYWYRQTLGQGPEFLTYFQNEAQLEKSRLLSDRFSAERPKGSFSTLEIQRTEQGDSAMYLCASSLLIPGELFFGEGSRLTVL.

CDR3 sequence (DNA): TGTGCCAGCAGCTTGGACAGTTTCCCTAATAGCTCCTACGAGCAGTACGTC. Encoded protein: CASSLDSFPNSSYEQYV. This rearrangement joins TRBV11-3 to TRBJ2-7; TRBD1 might be the D (6 bases). This CDR3 region has 17 residues. The V end lost 3 bases, the J end lost 0 bases, and 18 bases lay between the germline ends. From germline, CDR1 is SGHNT and CDR2 YENEEA.

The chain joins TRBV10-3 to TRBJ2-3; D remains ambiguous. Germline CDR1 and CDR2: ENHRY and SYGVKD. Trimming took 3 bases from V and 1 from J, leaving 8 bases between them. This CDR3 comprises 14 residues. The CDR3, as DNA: TGTGCCATCAGTGATGGACCACGCACAGATACGCAGTATTTT. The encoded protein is CAISDGPRTDTQYF.

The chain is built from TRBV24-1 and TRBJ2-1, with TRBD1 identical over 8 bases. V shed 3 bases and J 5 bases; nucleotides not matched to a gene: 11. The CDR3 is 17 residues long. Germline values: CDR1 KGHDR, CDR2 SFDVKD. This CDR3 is CATSDPARTGRNNEQFF. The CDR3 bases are TGTGCCACCAGTGATCCCGCCCGGACAGGGCGAAACAATGAGCAGTTCTTC.

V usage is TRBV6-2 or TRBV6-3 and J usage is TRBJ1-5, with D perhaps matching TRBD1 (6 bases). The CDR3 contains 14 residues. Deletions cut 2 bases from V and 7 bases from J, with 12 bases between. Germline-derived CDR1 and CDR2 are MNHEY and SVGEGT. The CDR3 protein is CASSYRQERQPQHF. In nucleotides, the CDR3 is TGTGCCAGCAGTTACCGACAGGAGCGGCAGCCCCAGCATTTT.